The T cell receptor beta chain described here comes from a study of beta chain features in type 1 diabetes. General study findings and limits: Type 1 diabetes patients had moderately but significantly shorter TCRB CDR3s in all four CD4+ subsets.

The germline V gene encodes CDR1 SGHVS and CDR2 FQNEAQ. This CDR3 is 18 amino acids long. V shed 0 bases and J 1 base; nucleotides not matched to a gene: 11. For this clone: Its antigen is not known.

Every isolated RNA sample was fully reverse transcribed, so sequencing captured expressed TCRB transcripts. Data came from immunoSEQ multiplex PCR; TCRdb stores just in-frame clones and leaves some out. Of fewer than 900,000 clones in the sample, roughly 15% were seen once. Source material: naive CD4+ T cells from blood. The sequence came from a woman under 30 in good health. The chain joins TRBV7-8 to TRBJ1-2; 7 bases line up with TRBD1. The CDR3 bases are TGTGCCAGCAGCTTAGCGCGCTATAGAACAGGGGTTAACTATGGCTACACCTTC. It codes for CASSLARYRTGVNYGYTF. The full variable domain, its missing parts supplied by reference TRBV7-8 and TRBJ1-2, is GAGVSQSPRYKVAKRGQDVALRCDPISGHVSLFWYQQALGQGPEFLTYFQNEAQLDKSGLPSDRFFAERPEGSVSTLKIQRTQQEDSAVYLCASSLARYRTGVNYGYTFGSGTRLTVV.